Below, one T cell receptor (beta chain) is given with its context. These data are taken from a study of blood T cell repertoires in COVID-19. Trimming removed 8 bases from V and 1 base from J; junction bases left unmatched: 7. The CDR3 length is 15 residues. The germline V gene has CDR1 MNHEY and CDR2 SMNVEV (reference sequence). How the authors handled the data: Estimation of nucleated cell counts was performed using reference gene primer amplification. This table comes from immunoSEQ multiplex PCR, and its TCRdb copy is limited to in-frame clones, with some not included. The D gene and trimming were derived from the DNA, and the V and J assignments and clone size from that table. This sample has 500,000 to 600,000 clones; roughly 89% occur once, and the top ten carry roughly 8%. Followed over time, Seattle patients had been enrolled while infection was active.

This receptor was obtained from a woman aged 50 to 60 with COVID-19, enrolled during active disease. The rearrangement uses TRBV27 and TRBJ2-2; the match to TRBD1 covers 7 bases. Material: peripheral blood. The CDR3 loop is CASAQGDRNTGELFF. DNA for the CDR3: TGTGCCAGCGCTCAAGGGGACAGGAACACCGGGGAGCTGTTTTTT.